A selection of T cell receptor beta chains follows, all from one sample in a study of T cell responses to AZD1222 COVID-19 vaccine. TCRdb keeps only in-frame clones here, not all; method: immunoSEQ multiplex PCR. The profile shows around 130,000 clones, more than 85% of them singletons. The specimen comprised peripheral blood, sampled on day 0 of AZD1222 vaccination. All receptors come from an adult in good health. Each CDR3 is given with its conserved first and last residue.

V gene	J gene	CDR3 protein
TRBV10-3	TRBJ2-7	CAISEPGTAAYEQYF
TRBV9	TRBJ1-1	CASSPSGNTEAFF
TRBV9	TRBJ1-2	CASSAWDREQFGYTF
TRBV2	TRBJ1-1	CASRGTGGQTEAFF
TRBV27	TRBJ2-7	CASSFFGTGVDEQYF
TRBV5-1	TRBJ2-3	CASRTSGYSTDTQYF
TRBV18	TRBJ1-1	CASSPDTVLLNTEAFF
TRBV7-9	TRBJ1-3	CASSPGISGNTIYF
TRBV11-2	TRBJ2-4	CASSLSKNIQYF
TRBV14	TRBJ1-1	CASSQGPGIEAFF
TRBV5-1	TRBJ1-2	CASSLNVEDRDNYGYTF
TRBV2	TRBJ2-3	CASSRSLAGGADTQYF
TRBV6-2/TRBV6-3	TRBJ2-7	CASSYLLRLAGAYEQYF
TRBV9	TRBJ1-5	CASSPSGGQPQHF
TRBV6-6	TRBJ2-2	CASSHLDKGLGTGELFF
TRBV6-4	TRBJ1-2	CASRRDRPRYGYTF
TRBV7-3	TRBJ1-1	CASSRGTGLMNTEAFF
TRBV25-1	TRBJ2-2	CASSEAGTGNTGELFF
TRBV15	TRBJ2-2	CATSRVRAAGELFF
TRBV19	TRBJ2-3	CASRPTGGRTDTQYF
TRBV27	TRBJ2-2	CASSLGEVTGELFF
TRBV6-5	TRBJ1-5	CASSATGDQPQHF
TRBV14	TRBJ2-7	CASSPSRGWGEQYF
TRBV9	TRBJ1-6	CASSVGGAQASPLHF
TRBV19	TRBJ1-5	CASSRAAYQPQHF
TRBV15	TRBJ2-2	CATSSRGAGQANTGELFF
TRBV5-5	TRBJ2-5	CASSLKETQYF
TRBV5-6	TRBJ2-1	CASSLLDLSHNEQFF
TRBV12-3/TRBV12-4	TRBJ1-1	CASSLQGTEAFF